This T cell receptor (beta chain) was retrieved from a study of beta chain features in type 1 diabetes. Study-level information: Sorted cells numbering 107,917,701 were examined across all samples.

Each sorted population was over 95% pure. Study-wide points: Junctions at VDJ sites from type 1 diabetes patients had fewer insertions and more deletions. Significant though moderate, a shortening of TCRB CDR3s appeared in all four CD4+ subsets of Type 1 diabetes patients. The question left open here concerned HLA type influencing TCRB rearrangement.

The length of the CDR3 is 14 residues. Per the germline V gene, CDR1 is KGHSH and CDR2 is LQKENI. The V and J ends lost 6 bases and 7 bases respectively, with 15 bases between them. There are a few counts of this clone. The antigen remains unidentified. The study reverse transcribed the entire isolated RNA, so it sequenced expressed TCRB transcripts. TCRdb's table, derived via immunoSEQ multiplex PCR, lists solely in-frame clones and lacks some. The data contain hundreds of thousands of clones, over 13% of them singletons. The source material was naive CD4+ T cells from blood. The chain joins TRBV18 to TRBJ2-2; D perhaps matches TRBD2 (5 bases). This TCR derives from a man between 18 and 35 years old with type 1 diabetes. The CDR3 DNA is TGTGCCAGCTCTGTGAGGGATGCACGCGGGGAGCTGTTTTTT. Its protein product is CASSVRDARGELFF.